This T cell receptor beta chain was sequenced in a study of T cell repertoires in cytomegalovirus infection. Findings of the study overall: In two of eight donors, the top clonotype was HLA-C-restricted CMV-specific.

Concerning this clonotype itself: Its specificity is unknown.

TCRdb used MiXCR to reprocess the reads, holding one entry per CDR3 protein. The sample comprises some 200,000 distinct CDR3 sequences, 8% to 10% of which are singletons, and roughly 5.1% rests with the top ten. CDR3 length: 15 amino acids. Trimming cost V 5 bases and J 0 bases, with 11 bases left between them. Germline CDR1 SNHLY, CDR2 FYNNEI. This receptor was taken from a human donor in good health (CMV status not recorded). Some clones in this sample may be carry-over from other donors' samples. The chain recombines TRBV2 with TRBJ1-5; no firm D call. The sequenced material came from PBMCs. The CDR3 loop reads CASSRTDYSNQPQHF. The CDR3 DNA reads TGTGCCAGCAGTAGGACGGATTATAGCAATCAGCCCCAGCATTTT. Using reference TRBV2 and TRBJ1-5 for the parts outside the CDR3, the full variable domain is EPEVTQTPSHQVTQMGQEVILRCVPISNHLYFYWYRQILGQKVEFLVSFYNNEISEKSEIFDDQFSVERPDGSNFTLKIRSTKLEDSAMYFCASSRTDYSNQPQHFGDGTRLSIL.